This TCR beta chain originates from a study of OX40 agonist ivuxolimab in advanced cancers. With respect to the entire study: Ivuxolimab was a fully human IgG2 agonistic monoclonal antibody targeting the costimulatory receptor OX40 (CD134). Intravenous ivuxolimab was administered to patients every 2 weeks at six dose levels: 0.01, 0.1, 0.3, 1.5, 3 and 10 mg/kg. Of the roughly 54 dose-escalation patients, hepatocellular carcinoma was present in about 20, melanoma in around 15, renal cell carcinoma in 9 and head and neck cancer in 9. A male proportion of roughly 80% and a mean age of around 60 years, ranging from roughly 23 to 85, were recorded for the dose-escalation cohort. Patients were allowed to have had prior anti-PD-1, anti-PD-L1 or anti-CTLA-4 therapy, and roughly two fifths of the dose-escalation patients had been treated with checkpoint inhibitors. Partial responses occurred in three dose-escalation patients, of whom one had hepatocellular carcinoma and two had cutaneous melanoma. The point of sequencing TCRbeta in the periphery was to test whether ivuxolimab changed TCR sequence diversity and drove clonal T-cell expansion. The paper covers the monotherapy dose-escalation part of the phase I ivuxolimab trial, which included N ≈ 54 patients. What the research found in general, with its limitations: In the 0.1-3.0 mg/kg groups, partial responders had among the lowest normalized peripheral clonal expansion, particularly in CD8+ T cells. Low levels of normalized T-cell clonal expansion were also seen in some patients who did not respond. The antigen specificity of the peripheral T cells that underwent clonal expansion was not determined. On average, CD8+ T cells showed more expanded clones than CD4+ T cells after ivuxolimab. At doses of 0.1 to 3.0 mg/kg, clonal expansion of both CD4+ and CD8+ T cells in blood was seen between baseline and week 6.

As regards this clone: The antigen this receptor binds is unknown. Nothing much larger sits one base from this clone, and base qualities are not available.

Patients with autoimmune disease history or receiving systemic immunosuppression were excluded from the trial. Peripheral blood for TCR sequencing was drawn from every dose cohort at baseline, at cycle 4 day 1 and at cycle 7 day 1. The samples were drawn from a first-in-human, open-label, multicenter phase I dose-escalation trial of ivuxolimab. Adults with locally advanced or metastatic melanoma, renal cell, hepatocellular, or head and neck squamous cell carcinoma were enrolled in the trial. Before TCR sequencing, CD4+ T cells and CD8+ T cells were sorted from peripheral blood as separate populations. Per the germline V gene, SGHNT is the CDR1 and YENEEA is the CDR2. The CDR3 goes from the cysteine to the phenylalanine over 14 residues. Solely the CDR3 DNA is kept, with 42 bases framed from the first base. Between the V and J ends, shortened by 5 bases and 2 bases respectively, the junction contains 12 bases.

Genomic DNA was extracted from sorted cells for sequencing of the TCRbeta CDR3 region. The immunoSEQ Assay was used for sequencing of TCRbeta CDR3 regions. TCRdb took over this immuneACCESS table, retaining in-frame rearrangements with V and J assigned. Such tables are incomplete; in checked studies, under half of the missing clones stem from an unresolved V gene, and the remainder is unexplained. For this sample the table gives roughly 60,000 clones, of which around 86% were detected only once. The ten biggest clones cover more than 3% of the sample. The TCR originated in an adult with an advanced solid tumor such as melanoma, head and neck, liver or kidney cancer. This chain joins TRBV11-3 to TRBJ1-1, with no confidently assigned D gene. This specimen was CD4+ or CD8+ T cells sorted from blood, taken in a trial of the OX40 agonist ivuxolimab. The nucleotide sequence reads TGTGCCAGCAGCGCGCACGGATCCAACACTGAAGCTTTCTTT. Its product reads: CASSAHGSNTEAFF.